Shown below are 2 T cell receptor beta chains from a single sample sequenced in a study of T-cell reconstitution after alpha-beta-depleted transplantation in children (dated by TCRdb to about 2016). The protocol used for the library was PCR. The listed sequencing device is Illumina HiSeq 2500. To normalize quantification of the TCRbeta repertoire, the TCR libraries were built with molecular barcoding that relied on unique molecular identifiers. TCRdb's own reprocessing of the public reads used fastp at Q25 and MiXCR and kept productive beta chains. Every CDR3 protein is listed once, alongside the most common genes and DNA of its rows. The sample table contains 600,000 to 700,000 distinct CDR3 sequences; only one count was recorded for roughly 17% of them. The ten top clones hold about 1.1% of the sample. The source was PBMCs from the stem cell graft donor, collected from the stem cell graft. The origin of the receptors is a human donor who donated a stem cell graft to a child with acute myeloid leukemia.

This chain uses TRBV11-2 with TRBJ2-2; 10 bases agree with TRBD2. This CDR3 is 15 amino acids long. CDR1 is SGHAT, CDR2 FQNNGV, per germline. The V and J ends lost 4 bases and 6 bases, in that order; junction bases with no gene match: 5. The CDR3 region has the DNA TGTGCCAGCAGCTGGGTCCTAGCGGGGGCCGGGGAGCTGTTTTTT. This sequence encodes CASSWVLAGAGELFF.

This clonotype was seen many times. This sequence joins TRBV7-2 and TRBJ2-1; D not certain. CDR1 is SGHTA, CDR2 FQGNSA, per germline. V lost 1 base and J 7 bases, leaving 8 bases between the germline ends. The CDR3 contains 13 residues. In DNA form, the CDR3 reads TGTGCCAGCAGCTTAGGTCTACAGAATGAGCAGTTCTTC. Amino acids: CASSLGLQNEQFF.